Each of the 30 T cell receptor beta chains below was sequenced from the same sample in a study of T cells in Graves' hyperthyroidism and ophthalmopathy. RNA transcripts served as the template for amplifying TCR beta CDR3 regions. Primed by the HTBI set, a first-round RT-PCR was run on the TCR CDR3. One entry per CDR3 protein results from TCRdb running MiXCR on the multiplex PCR reads. The table has about 600,000 distinct CDR3 sequences, 13% to 15% seen once; the top ten hold roughly 7%. The specimen sequenced was blood. All receptors come from a woman aged 18-35 years with Graves' ophthalmopathy.

This clonotype was counted ten times or more. This rearrangement joins TRBV6-2 or TRBV6-3 to TRBJ1-5; D not certain. Germline V gives CDR1 MNHEY, CDR2 SVGEGT. This CDR3 contains 16 residues. V was cut by 0 bases and J by 1 base, with 10 bases left in between. The DNA for the CDR3 is TGTGCCAGCAGTTACTCGGGAATTCGGAGCAATCAGCCCCAGCATTTT. Protein product: CASSYSGIRSNQPQHF.

On this clonotype itself: A clone one base away is much larger, so this may be a read error. This sequence joins TRBV15 and TRBJ2-7, with 9 bases aligning to TRBD1. V lost 5 bases and J lost 7; bases outside the gene matches: 12. The germline V gene encodes CDR1 LNHNV and CDR2 YYDKDF (reference sequence). The CDR3 has 15 amino acids. The CDR3 protein is CATSGDRAGYNEQYF. In DNA form, the CDR3 reads TGTGCCACCAGCGGGGACAGGGCGGGCTACAATGAGCAGTACTTC.

This clonotype occurred many times. The chain recombines TRBV7-9 with TRBJ2-3; 9 bases agree with TRBD1. Germline loops: CDR1 SEHNR, CDR2 FQNEAQ (reference sequence). The CDR3 consists of 16 residues. With V trimmed by 4 bases and J by 0 bases, 5 bases remained unmatched. CDR3 sequence: CASSSNRGPSTDTQYF. Written as DNA, the CDR3 is TGTGCCAGCAGCTCGAACAGGGGGCCTAGCACAGATACGCAGTATTTT. Complete variable domain (other parts from reference TRBV7-9 and TRBJ2-3): DTGVSQNPRHKITKRGQNVTFRCDPISEHNRLYWYRQTLGQGPEFLTYFQNEAQLEKSRLLSDRFSAERPKGSFSTLEIQRTEQGDSAMYLCASSSNRGPSTDTQYFGPGTRLTVL.

At least ten counts were recorded for this clonotype. The rearrangement uses TRBV6-6 and TRBJ1-2; weak D call: TRBD1 (5 bases). Trimming shortened V by 0 bases and J by 7 bases, and 15 bases separated the two germline ends. CDR3 length: 15 residues. Germline CDR1 MNHNY, CDR2 SVGAGI (reference sequence). The CDR3 region is CASSYSGRDSGGYTF. DNA for the CDR3: TGTGCCAGCAGTTACTCGGGCAGGGATAGTGGTGGCTACACCTTC.

Many counts were recorded for this clonotype. The chain carries TRBV7-2 and TRBJ2-7; 7 positions agree with TRBD1. Looked up from germline, CDR1 is SGHTA and CDR2 is FQGNSA. This CDR3 comprises 14 residues. Trimming took 5 bases from V and 4 from J; bases not matched to a gene: 8. As DNA, the CDR3 is TGTGCCAGCAGCAAGACCCGGGACAGATACGAGCAGTACTTC. Its protein product is CASSKTRDRYEQYF.

In its sample, this clonotype was seen a few times. The chain has TRBV4-3 and TRBJ1-1; weak D call: TRBD1 (5 bases). With 0 bases removed from V and 5 bases from J, the gap between germline ends came to 16 bases. This CDR3 is 16 amino acids long. Germline V CDR1 and CDR2: LGHNA, YSLEER. CDR3 in amino acids: CASSQDSAPGGTEAFF. DNA of the CDR3: TGCGCCAGCAGCCAAGATTCGGCTCCGGGGGGGACTGAAGCTTTCTTT.

This clonotype showed up many times. This chain links TRBV7-8 with TRBJ2-7, with D tentatively TRBD2 (6 bases). V dropped 1 base and J dropped 2 bases, with 12 bases sitting between them. CDR3 length: 15 residues. Germline loops: CDR1 SGHVS, CDR2 FQNEAQ. The CDR3 DNA is TGTGCCAGCAGCTTAGGATGGCGGGAAGCCTACGAGCAGTACTTC. Translation: CASSLGWREAYEQYF.

This clonotype was seen ten or more times. The J gene is TRBJ2-7, the V gene TRBV5-1, with a possible D match to TRBD2 (6 bases). Per the germline V gene, CDR1 is SGHRS and CDR2 is YFSETQ. CDR3 length equals 14 residues. V dropped 3 bases and J dropped 9 bases, with 19 bases sitting between them. Here the CDR3 DNA reads TGCGCCAGCAGCTCGGGGGAGGTGACGGGACCGCAGTACTTC. It encodes CASSSGEVTGPQYF.

A few counts support this clonotype. J is TRBJ2-7 and V is TRBV6-1, with 12 bases fitting TRBD1. The CDR3 loop spans 15 amino acids. Germline loops: CDR1 MNHNS, CDR2 SASEGT. V lost 7 bases to trimming and J lost 6 bases; unmatched junction nucleotides: 10. The CDR3 is CASTITGQGAGEQYF. The CDR3 region has the DNA TGTGCCAGCACCATTACGGGACAGGGGGCAGGCGAGCAGTACTTC.

This clonotype was seen at least ten times. The V call is TRBV20-1, the J call TRBJ2-2; 9 bases agree with TRBD2. V trimming: 3 bases; J trimming: 5 bases; junction bases outside the gene matches: 7. The CDR3 contains 15 residues. Per the germline V gene, CDR1 is DFQATT and CDR2 is SNEGSKA (reference sequence). The CDR3 sequence: CSARNAGGATGELFF. CDR3 sequence (DNA): TGCAGTGCTAGGAACGCGGGAGGGGCGACCGGGGAGCTGTTTTTT.

This clonotype was recorded a few times. The rearrangement links TRBV11-3 to TRBJ2-7, with D perhaps matching TRBD2 (5 bases). The CDR3 covers 16 residues. The germline gives CDR1 SGHNT, CDR2 YENEEA. Trimming pared 1 base from V and 0 bases from J, leaving 13 bases between. The CDR3 nucleotides read TGTGCCAGCAGCTTAGGCTGGGCGGGCCCCTCCTACGAGCAGTACTTC. It translates to CASSLGWAGPSYEQYF.

This chain connects TRBV7-9 to TRBJ2-1, with TRBD2 matching 8 bases. V was clipped by 5 bases and J by 10 bases; unmatched bases: 7. In germline, CDR1 is SEHNR, CDR2 FQNEAQ (reference sequence). The CDR3 length is 13 residues. CDR3 region: CASSPGLVREQFF. For the CDR3, the DNA is TGTGCCAGCAGCCCGGGACTAGTTCGGGAGCAGTTCTTC. The full variable domain, in which reference TRBV7-9 and TRBJ2-1 provide the parts outside the CDR3, is DTGVSQNPRHKITKRGQNVTFRCDPISEHNRLYWYRQTLGQGPEFLTYFQNEAQLEKSRLLSDRFSAERPKGSFSTLEIQRTEQGDSAMYLCASSPGLVREQFFGPGTRLTVL.

This chain links TRBV4-3 with TRBJ1-2; D not certain. V was cut by 4 bases and J by 5 bases, with 20 bases left in between. Germline loops: CDR1 LGHNA, CDR2 YSLEER. The CDR3 contains 16 residues. Written as DNA, the CDR3 is TGCGCCAGCAGCCCTGGCCTCACCACACCGGGGTATGGCTACACCTTC. It translates to CASSPGLTTPGYGYTF.

This clonotype was counted ten times or more. This chain joins TRBV12-3 or TRBV12-4 and TRBJ1-1; 9 bases agree with TRBD1. The CDR3 has 16 amino acids. J lost 3 bases, V lost 5 bases, and 10 bases had no gene match. Written as DNA, the CDR3 is TGTGCCAGCAGTCCAACATTGGGACAGGGCGACACTGAAGCTTTCTTT. Translating gives CASSPTLGQGDTEAFF.

V is TRBV18 and J is TRBJ2-7, with D possibly matching TRBD2 (5 bases). The CDR3 runs to 16 residues. Germline V lookup: CDR1 KGHSH, CDR2 LQKENI. V shed 2 bases and J shed 3 bases, with 17 bases lying between them. CDR3 sequence: CASSPKGSRGDYEQYF. In nucleotides, the CDR3 is TGTGCCAGCTCACCAAAAGGGTCTCGGGGAGACTACGAGCAGTACTTC.

This clonotype occurred a few times. The chain couples TRBV27 to TRBJ1-5; D not certain. The length of the CDR3 is 13 residues. The V and J ends lost 4 bases and 3 bases respectively, with 7 bases between them. Germline assignment: CDR1 MNHEY and CDR2 SMNVEV (reference sequence). CDR3 bases: TGTGCCAGCAGTTACAGCGCCAATCAGCCCCAGCATTTT. It yields the protein CASSYSANQPQHF.

This clonotype was seen many times. The chain employs TRBV11-2 and TRBJ2-7, with a weak D call TRBD2 (6 bases). The V end lost 4 bases, the J end lost 2 bases, and 15 bases lay between the germline ends. The CDR3 sequence is 15 residues long. Germline-derived CDR1 and CDR2 are SGHAT and FQNNGV. For the CDR3, the DNA is TGTGCCAGCAGCTCCCTGACTAGTACCACCTACGAGCAGTACTTC. It encodes CASSSLTSTTYEQYF.

The V and J genes are TRBV13 and TRBJ2-3; tentative D call: TRBD2 (5 bases). The germline V and J ends were trimmed by 5 bases and 2 bases, with 20 bases remaining between them. The CDR3 loop spans 17 amino acids. Germline CDR1 is PRHDT and CDR2 is FYEKMQ (reference sequence). The CDR3 nucleotides are TGTGCCAGCAGCACTGGACGGCGGGCGAGCTTCACAGATACGCAGTATTTT. It is translated as CASSTGRRASFTDTQYF.

This clonotype has just a few counts. The J gene is TRBJ1-2, the V gene TRBV6-5, with D possibly TRBD1 on 5 matching bases. Trimming took 2 bases from V and 4 from J, leaving 14 bases between them. The CDR3 has 15 residues. Germline CDR1 reads MNHEY; CDR2 reads SVGAGI. This chain's CDR3 is CASSYETGGAYGYTF. As DNA, the CDR3 is TGTGCCAGCAGTTACGAGACGGGGGGTGCCTATGGCTACACCTTC.

The CDR3 loop reads CASSLFWLGGTDTQYF. For the CDR3, the DNA is TGTGCCAGCAGTTTATTTTGGCTGGGGGGCACAGATACGCAGTATTTT. The chain links TRBV27 to TRBJ2-3; either TRBD1 or TRBD2 may fit D (5 bases each). V gave up 1 base and J gave up 1 base, with 12 bases separating them. Germline V lookup: CDR1 MNHEY, CDR2 SMNVEV (reference sequence). This CDR3 has 16 amino acids.

This clonotype was counted at least ten times. The chain links TRBV28 to TRBJ2-7; D might be TRBD2 (6 bases). Trimming removed 6 bases from V and 2 bases from J, with 14 bases in between. The CDR3 is 14 amino acids. Germline-derived CDR1 and CDR2 are MDHEN and SYDVKM. The CDR3 nucleotides are TGTGCCAGCAGCACTCCGGGACTCACCTACGAGCAGTACTTC. It specifies CASSTPGLTYEQYF.

This clonotype showed up many times. The chain combines TRBV6-5 with TRBJ2-3, with a weak D call TRBD1 (6 bases). The V gene's germline CDR1 is MNHEY and CDR2 SVGAGI. There are 19 residues in the CDR3. V was shortened by 0 bases and J by 1 base, with 20 bases between the two germline ends. CDR3 sequence: CASSYSGVQGSAGTDTQYF. CDR3 coding DNA: TGTGCCAGCAGTTACTCGGGTGTGCAGGGGTCTGCTGGCACAGATACGCAGTATTTT.

This clonotype was seen repeatedly, ten times or more. The gene calls are TRBV7-2 and TRBJ1-2; D is ambiguous. V lost 2 bases, J lost 8 bases, and 12 bases lay in between. Germline V lookup: CDR1 SGHTA, CDR2 FQGNSA. The CDR3 spans 13 residues. The CDR3 nucleotides read TGTGCCAGCAGCTTAATGCGGGCTAGGGGCTACACCTTC. Translation: CASSLMRARGYTF. The full variable domain, its missing parts supplied by reference TRBV7-2 and TRBJ1-2, is GAGVSQSPSNKVTEKGKDVELRCDPISGHTALYWYRQSLGQGLEFLIYFQGNSAPDKSGLPSDRFSAERTGGSVSTLTIQRTQQEDSAVYLCASSLMRARGYTFGSGTRLTVV.

This clonotype occurred once. The rearrangement links TRBV7-3 to TRBJ2-1; TRBD2 aligns across 7 bases. Germline assignment: CDR1 SGHTA and CDR2 FQGTGA. The CDR3 has 14 residues. The J segment lost 5 bases and the V segment lost 2 bases, leaving 3 bases of the junction unmatched. The CDR3 spells CASSLAGEHNEQFF. CDR3 DNA: TGTGCCAGCAGCTTAGCGGGAGAACACAATGAGCAGTTCTTC.

There are a few counts of this clonotype. This chain uses TRBV9 with TRBJ2-6, with TRBD1 matching over 11 bases. The CDR3 is 17 residues long. The germline V gene has CDR1 SGDLS and CDR2 YYNGEE. J lost 3 bases, V lost 3 bases, and 5 bases had no gene match. The DNA of the CDR3 is TGTGCCAGCAGCGAAGGACAGGGGGCTGGTGGGGCCAACGTCCTGACTTTC. Protein sequence: CASSEGQGAGGANVLTF.

This clonotype has only a few counts. The chain uses TRBV20-1 and TRBJ1-2; no clear D. Between the trimmed V and J ends, which lost 3 bases and 2 bases, there was a span of 19 bases. Germline V lookup: CDR1 DFQATT, CDR2 SNEGSKA (reference sequence). The CDR3 covers 16 residues. The DNA for the CDR3 is TGCAGTGCTAGGTCTCTGAGGAGGGCCCAAAACTATGGCTACACCTTC. It yields the protein CSARSLRRAQNYGYTF.

This clonotype was counted a single time. J is TRBJ1-1 and V is TRBV15; D ambiguous. V was trimmed by 1 base and J by 3 bases, leaving 12 bases between them. This CDR3 is 15 amino acids long. Germline V gene lookup returns CDR1 LNHNV and CDR2 YYDKDF (reference sequence). The CDR3 region has the DNA TGTGCCACCAGCAGAGGGGTAAGCAGAGACACTGAAGCTTTCTTT. It is translated as CATSRGVSRDTEAFF.

This clonotype was seen ten or more times. The chain is built from TRBV6-1 and TRBJ2-2; TRBD2 agrees at 8 bases. The CDR3 runs to 16 residues. CDR1 is MNHNS, CDR2 SASEGT, per germline. Losses at the gene ends were 7 bases for V and 7 bases for J; bases not matched to a gene: 14. The CDR3 coding sequence is TGTGCCAGCACCCTACCGGGACTAGGCCGGGGCGGGGAGCTGTTTTTT. This encodes CASTLPGLGRGGELFF.

In its sample, this clonotype was seen many times. The chain couples TRBV7-2 to TRBJ2-7; 10 bases align to TRBD2. CDR3 length equals 15 residues. Germline V gene sequence: CDR1 SGHTA, CDR2 FQGNSA. The ends lost 9 bases at V and 4 bases at J; junction bases unmatched: 12. As DNA, the CDR3 is TGTGCCAGTGGAGGGACTCTAGCGGGAGCGTACGAGCAGTACTTC. This sequence encodes CASGGTLAGAYEQYF. Full variable domain (outside the CDR3, taken from reference TRBV7-2 and TRBJ2-7): GAGVSQSPSNKVTEKGKDVELRCDPISGHTALYWYRQSLGQGLEFLIYFQGNSAPDKSGLPSDRFSAERTGGSVSTLTIQRTQQEDSAVYLCASGGTLAGAYEQYFGPGTRLTVT.

The rearrangement uses TRBV7-3 and TRBJ2-6, with a weak D call TRBD1 (6 bases). Trimming shortened V by 5 bases and J by 0 bases, and 17 bases separated the two germline ends. Looked up from germline, CDR1 is SGHTA and CDR2 is FQGTGA. The CDR3 runs to 18 residues. As DNA, the CDR3 is TGTGCCAGCAGCGCCGACAGGTCCCGCTCCTCTGGGGCCAACGTCCTGACTTTC. The encoded protein is CASSADRSRSSGANVLTF.